The next 15 T cell receptor beta chains were all read from a single sample in a study of glioma-infiltrating T cells. The iRepertoire nested amplicon-rescue multiplex PCR amplified TCR alpha and beta CDR3s from RNA. TCRdb re-analysed the multiplex PCR reads in MiXCR, keeping a single row per CDR3 protein. The sample includes under 200,000 distinct CDR3 sequences, 30% to 40% seen only once; the top ten take 20%. Input material: glioma tissue, nonneoplastic brain tissue, or PBMCs (not recorded which). The receptors here all came from a human donor with low-grade glioma or glioblastoma, undergoing nonglioma brain surgery, or in good health (not recorded which).

As for this clonotype: A much larger clone differs by one base, so this may be a read error. A read error is likely, as this CDR3 ends without the conserved phenylalanine or tryptophan. This sequence joins TRBV24-1 and TRBJ1-2; 7 bases are shared with TRBD1. From germline, CDR1 is KGHDR and CDR2 SFDVKD. V lost 6 bases, J lost 1 base, and 13 bases stayed unmatched. This CDR3 has 17 amino acids. CDR3: CATSLGTAVGGNYGYTS. The DNA for the CDR3 is TGTGCCACCAGTCTGGGGACAGCTGTGGGGGGTAACTATGGCTACACCTCC.

This clonotype has a count of ten or more. The chain links TRBV4-1 to TRBJ2-7; 7 positions agree with TRBD1. Germline V gene lookup returns CDR1 MGHRA and CDR2 YSYEKL. The CDR3 contains 15 residues. V dropped 1 base and J dropped 1; count of bases not matched to a gene: 4. The CDR3: CASSQVTGVSYEQYF. The CDR3 DNA is TGCGCCAGCAGCCAAGTTACAGGGGTTTCCTACGAGCAGTACTTC.

This clonotype was found many times. This sequence joins TRBV28 and TRBJ2-1; D unresolved. CDR1 MDHEN and CDR2 SYDVKM come from the germline V gene. V was shortened by 5 bases and J by 16 bases, with 6 bases between the two germline ends. This CDR3 has 8 residues. CDR3 coding DNA: TGTGCCAGCAGTCGGTATTTCTTC. Translated: CASSRYFF. Together with reference TRBV28 and TRBJ2-1, the CDR3 gives the full variable domain: DVKVTQSSRYLVKRTGEKVFLECVQDMDHENMFWYRQDPGLGLRLIYFSYDVKMKEKGDIPEGYSVSREKKERFSLILESASTNQTSMYLCASSRYFFGPGTRLTVL.

This clonotype was seen many times. The CDR3 here is CASCVAGSKNIQYF. The CDR3 bases are TGTGCCAGCTGTGTTGCGGGAAGCAAAAACATTCAGTACTTC. The chain uses TRBV6-1 and TRBJ2-4; D is possibly TRBD2 (6 bases). V was pared by 8 bases and J by 3 bases, with 14 bases between. In germline, CDR1 is MNHNS, CDR2 SASEGT. This CDR3 spans 14 amino acids.

This clonotype was seen repeatedly, ten times or more. The DNA for the CDR3 is TGTGCCAGCAGCCAAGGTATGGGGGCTGATCAGCCCCAGCATTTT. Protein: CASSQGMGADQPQHF. The chain uses TRBV7-2 and TRBJ1-5; TRBD1 is a possible D gene (6 bases). Germline CDR1 SGHTA, CDR2 FQGNSA. Trimming shortened V by 5 bases and J by 5 bases, and 16 bases separated the two germline ends. The CDR3 runs to 15 residues.

This clonotype was observed a few times. This sequence joins TRBV4-3 and TRBJ1-3, with a tentative D call TRBD1 (6 bases). With 0 bases removed from V and 2 bases from J, the gap between germline ends came to 14 bases. Germline V gene data show CDR1 as LGHNA and CDR2 as YSLEER. The CDR3 runs to 17 residues. DNA of the CDR3: TGCGCCAGCAGCCAAGATCGGTACGGGGGGCCTGGAAACACCATATATTTT. Translated, it gives CASSQDRYGGPGNTIYF.

This clonotype showed up just a few times. The chain couples TRBV29-1 to TRBJ2-5; the D gene is possibly TRBD1 (5 bases). The CDR3 contains 14 residues. The ends were cut back, 8 bases at V and 5 bases at J, with 21 bases in the middle. CDR1 is SQVTM, CDR2 ANQGSEA, per germline. The CDR3 spells CSTGHSRAGETQYF. The CDR3 bases are TGCAGCACCGGCCACTCCAGGGCTGGGGAGACCCAGTACTTC.

This clonotype was detected ten times or more. The CDR3 region is CASSLLAAGGREQYF. The CDR3 DNA is TGTGCCAGCAGCTTGCTGGCAGCGGGAGGTCGCGAGCAGTACTTC. J is TRBJ2-7 and V is TRBV25-1, with 9 bases lining up with TRBD2. The CDR3 extends over 15 amino acids. V lost 6 bases, J lost 6 bases, and 12 bases stayed unmatched. Germline CDR1 MGHDK, CDR2 SYGVNS.

Many counts were recorded for this clonotype. The V call is TRBV7-8, the J call TRBJ2-6; a possible D gene is TRBD1 (5 bases). V lost 3 bases, J lost 0 bases, and 6 bases lay in between. This CDR3 is 15 amino acids long. Germline CDR1 and CDR2: SGHVS and FQNEAQ. The CDR3 nucleotides are TGTGCCAGCAGCTTTAGGGGCTCTGGGGCCAACGTCCTGACTTTC. It translates to CASSFRGSGANVLTF.

This clonotype was observed at least ten times. The chain couples TRBV20-1 to TRBJ2-7; TRBD2 matches at 7 bases. Germline-derived CDR1 and CDR2 are DFQATT and SNEGSKA (reference sequence). This CDR3 region has 18 residues. Trimming removed 3 bases from V and 1 base from J; junction bases left unmatched: 18. In nucleotides, the CDR3 is TGCAGTGCTAGCAGACTAGCCGGTGGAACAAGCTATTCCTACGAGCAGTACTTC. This encodes CSASRLAGGTSYSYEQYF.

V is TRBV18 and J is TRBJ2-7; 10 positions agree with TRBD1. The germline CDR1 and CDR2 sequences are KGHSH and LQKENI. This CDR3 has 15 residues. The J segment lost 6 bases and the V segment lost 6 bases, leaving 11 bases of the junction unmatched. CDR3 sequence: CASSGRVTGGREQYF. The CDR3 DNA follows: TGTGCCAGCTCTGGGCGTGTGACAGGGGGCCGCGAGCAGTACTTC.

J is TRBJ2-1 and V is TRBV29-1; 13 bases match TRBD2. CDR1 SQVTM and CDR2 ANQGSEA come from the germline V gene. Trimming removed 5 bases from V and 8 bases from J; junction bases left unmatched: 6. The CDR3 contains 14 residues. The CDR3 here is CSVNGTSGIDEQFF. The CDR3 bases are TGCAGCGTTAACGGGACTAGCGGGATCGATGAGCAGTTCTTC.

For this clonotype: This may be a read error: a much more frequent sequence differs by one nucleotide. The chain employs TRBV19 and TRBJ2-7; TRBD1 is a possible D gene (5 bases). Trimming removed 3 bases at V and 6 bases at J, with 12 bases between. Germline CDR1 is LNHDA and CDR2 is SQIVND (reference sequence). This CDR3 comprises 13 residues. The CDR3 DNA reads TGTGCCAGTAGTATTCGAGCAGGGCTCGAGCAGTACTTC. Its protein is CASSIRAGLEQYF.

The genes are TRBV5-1 and TRBJ2-7; D may be TRBD2 (5 bases). Germline V lookup: CDR1 SGHRS, CDR2 YFSETQ. Deletions cut 5 bases from V and 0 bases from J, with 9 bases between. This CDR3 spans 13 amino acids. The CDR3 DNA reads TGCGCCAGCAGTGGACTTAGCTCCTACGAGCAGTACTTC. This translates into CASSGLSSYEQYF.

Turning to this clonotype: A much more abundant neighbour one base away suggests this may be a read error. The J gene is TRBJ1-2, the V gene TRBV24-1, with 8 bases fitting TRBD1. Germline V gene sequence: CDR1 KGHDR, CDR2 SFDVKD. This CDR3 comprises 15 residues. CDR3 residues: CATSDPDRGNYGHTF. Here the CDR3 DNA reads TGTGCCACCAGTGACCCCGACAGGGGAAACTATGGCCACACCTTC.